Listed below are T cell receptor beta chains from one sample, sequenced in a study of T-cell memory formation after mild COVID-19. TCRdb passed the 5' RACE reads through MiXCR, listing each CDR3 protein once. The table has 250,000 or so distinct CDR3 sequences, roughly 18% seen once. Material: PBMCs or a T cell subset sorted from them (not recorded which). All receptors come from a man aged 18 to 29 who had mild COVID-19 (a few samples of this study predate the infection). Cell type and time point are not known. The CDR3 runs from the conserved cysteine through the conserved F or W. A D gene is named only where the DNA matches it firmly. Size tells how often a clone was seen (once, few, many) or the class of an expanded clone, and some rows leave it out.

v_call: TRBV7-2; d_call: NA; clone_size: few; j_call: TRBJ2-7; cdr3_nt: TGTGCCAGCAGCTATGGGCCACCGAGCTCCTACGAGCAGTACTTC; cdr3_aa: CASSYGPPSSYEQYF
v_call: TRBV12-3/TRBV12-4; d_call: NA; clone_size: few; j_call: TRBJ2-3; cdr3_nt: TGTGCCAGCAGTTTAGGGAACGAGGCAGATACGCAGTATTTT; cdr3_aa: CASSLGNEADTQYF
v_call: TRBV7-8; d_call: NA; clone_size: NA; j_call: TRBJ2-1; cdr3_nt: TGTGCCAGCAGCTTAGTGGGCCAGGGCGTTTTAGGGCAGTTCTTC; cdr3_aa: CASSLVGQGVLGQFF
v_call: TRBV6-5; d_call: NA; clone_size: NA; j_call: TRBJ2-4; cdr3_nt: TGTGCCAGCAGTTACGTACGGGATGCCAAAAACATTCAGTACTTC; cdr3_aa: CASSYVRDAKNIQYF
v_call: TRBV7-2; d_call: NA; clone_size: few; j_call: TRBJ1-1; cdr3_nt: TGTGCCAGCAGCTTACAGAGACAGACTGAAGCTTTCTTT; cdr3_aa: CASSLQRQTEAFF
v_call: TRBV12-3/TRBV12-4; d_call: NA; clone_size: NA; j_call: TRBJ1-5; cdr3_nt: TGTGCCAGCAGTCAACGGGCGCTCAATCAGCCCCAGCATTTT; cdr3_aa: CASSQRALNQPQHF
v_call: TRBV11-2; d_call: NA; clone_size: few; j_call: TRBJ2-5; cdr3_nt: TGTGCCAGCAGCTTAGGTACAGGGAAAAGGGAGACCCAGTACTTC; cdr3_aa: CASSLGTGKRETQYF
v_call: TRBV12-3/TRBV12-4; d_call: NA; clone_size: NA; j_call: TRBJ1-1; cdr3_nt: TGTGCCAGCAGTTCGGCCGGGCACGCAGGCACTGAAGCTTTCTTT; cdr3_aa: CASSSAGHAGTEAFF
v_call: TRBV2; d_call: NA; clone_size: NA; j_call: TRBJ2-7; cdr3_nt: TGTGCCAGCAGCGAATCGCCAGGAGGCGAGCAGTACTTC; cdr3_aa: CASSESPGGEQYF
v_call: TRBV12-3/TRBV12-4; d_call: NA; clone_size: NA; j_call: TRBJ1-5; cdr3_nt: TGTGCCAGCAGTAAACAGGAGAATCAGCCCCAGCATTTT; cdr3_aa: CASSKQENQPQHF
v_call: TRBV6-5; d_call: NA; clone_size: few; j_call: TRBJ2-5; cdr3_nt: TGTGCCAGCAGTTACGTCGATGCTAACCAAGAGACCCAGTACTTC; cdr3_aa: CASSYVDANQETQYF
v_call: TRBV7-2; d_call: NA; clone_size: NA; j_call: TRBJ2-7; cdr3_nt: TGTGCCAGCAGCCCAACAGCTCCCACCTACGAGCAGTACTTC; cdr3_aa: CASSPTAPTYEQYF
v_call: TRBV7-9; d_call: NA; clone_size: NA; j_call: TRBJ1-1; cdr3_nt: TGTGCCAGCAGCTCGGGGGGCGCCATCCGGGCTTTCTTT; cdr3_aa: CASSSGGAIRAFF
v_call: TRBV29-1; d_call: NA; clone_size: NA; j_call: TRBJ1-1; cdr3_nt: TGCAGCGGGGACGAGAACACTGAAGCTTTCTTT; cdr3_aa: CSGDENTEAFF
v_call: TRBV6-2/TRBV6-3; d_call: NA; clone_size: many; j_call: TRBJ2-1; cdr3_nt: TGTGCCAGCAGTTACGGGACTCCCCTCTACAATGAGCAGTTCTTC; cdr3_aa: CASSYGTPLYNEQFF
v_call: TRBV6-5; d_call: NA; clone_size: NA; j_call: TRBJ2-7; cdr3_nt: TGTGCCAGCAGTCCCACCTGGCAGGGACCCTACGAGCAGTACTTC; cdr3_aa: CASSPTWQGPYEQYF
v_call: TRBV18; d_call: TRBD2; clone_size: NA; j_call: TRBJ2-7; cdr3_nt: TGTGCCAGCTCACGCATTCCGGGACTAACCTACGAGCAGTACTTC; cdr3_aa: CASSRIPGLTYEQYF
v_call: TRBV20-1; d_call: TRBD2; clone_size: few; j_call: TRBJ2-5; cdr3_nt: TGCAGTGCTCCAGGACTAGTGGGGTGGGAGACCCAGTACTTC; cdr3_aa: CSAPGLVGWETQYF
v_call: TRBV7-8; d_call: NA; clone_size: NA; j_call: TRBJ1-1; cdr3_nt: TGTGCCAGCAGCTTAAATCGGAGGAAAGCTTTCTTT; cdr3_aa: CASSLNRRKAFF
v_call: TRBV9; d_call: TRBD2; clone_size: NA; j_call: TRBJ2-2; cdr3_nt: TGTGCCAGCAGCATCGGGACTAGCGGGCTGAACACCGGGGAGCTGTTTTTT; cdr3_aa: CASSIGTSGLNTGELFF
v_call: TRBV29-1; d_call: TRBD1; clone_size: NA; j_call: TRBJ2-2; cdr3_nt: TGCAGCGTTCCCGGACAGGGATTAACCGGGGAGCTGTTTTTT; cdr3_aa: CSVPGQGLTGELFF
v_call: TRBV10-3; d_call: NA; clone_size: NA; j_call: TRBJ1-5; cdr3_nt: TGTGCCATCAGTGAGTCAGGAGTCCTGGATCAGCCCCAGCATTTT; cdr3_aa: CAISESGVLDQPQHF
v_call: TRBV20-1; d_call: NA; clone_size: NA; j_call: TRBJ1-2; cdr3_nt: TGCAGTGCTGCCGAGATTACGGCACGCTACACCTTC; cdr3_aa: CSAAEITARYTF
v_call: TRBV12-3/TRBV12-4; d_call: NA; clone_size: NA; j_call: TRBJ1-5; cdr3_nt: TGTGCCAGCAGTGGGTACAATCAGCCCCAGCATTTT; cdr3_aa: CASSGYNQPQHF
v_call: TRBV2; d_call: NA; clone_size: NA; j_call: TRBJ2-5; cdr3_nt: TGTGCCAGCTGCGGAGACCAAGAGACCCAGTACTTC; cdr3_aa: CASCGDQETQYF
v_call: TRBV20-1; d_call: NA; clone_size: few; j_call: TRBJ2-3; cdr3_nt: TGCAGTGCTAGATCCGGGGCGGATACGCAGTATTTT; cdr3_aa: CSARSGADTQYF
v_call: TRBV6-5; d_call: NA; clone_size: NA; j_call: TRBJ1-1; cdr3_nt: TGTGCCAGCAGTTGGGGTGATGGGGGGAACACTGAAGCTTTCTTT; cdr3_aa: CASSWGDGGNTEAFF
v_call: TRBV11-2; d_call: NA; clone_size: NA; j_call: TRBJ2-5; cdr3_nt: TGTGCCAGCAGCAAACGCTTCGGGGGCCACGGAGAGACCCAGTACTTC; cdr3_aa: CASSKRFGGHGETQYF
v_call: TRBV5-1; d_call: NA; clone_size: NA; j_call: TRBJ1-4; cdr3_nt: TGCGCCAGCAGCCCGGGACGGACAGCCTTTAATGAAAAACTGTTTTTT; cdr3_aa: CASSPGRTAFNEKLFF
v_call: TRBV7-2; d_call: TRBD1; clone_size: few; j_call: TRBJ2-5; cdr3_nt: TGTGCCAGCAGTTCAGGGGGTGACGTGAAGACCCAGTACTTC; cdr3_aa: CASSSGGDVKTQYF
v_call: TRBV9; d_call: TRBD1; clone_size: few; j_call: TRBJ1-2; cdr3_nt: TGTGCCAGCAGCGTCGACAGGGTGCCCTACTATGGCTACACCTTC; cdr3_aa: CASSVDRVPYYGYTF
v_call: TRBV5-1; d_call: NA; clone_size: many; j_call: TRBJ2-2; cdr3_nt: TGCGCCAGCAGGCCGACAGGGAACACCGGGGAGCTGTTTTTT; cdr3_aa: CASRPTGNTGELFF
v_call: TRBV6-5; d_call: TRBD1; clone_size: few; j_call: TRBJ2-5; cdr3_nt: TGTGCCAGCGCCTTGGGACAGACTTCCCAAGAGACCCAGTACTTC; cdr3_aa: CASALGQTSQETQYF
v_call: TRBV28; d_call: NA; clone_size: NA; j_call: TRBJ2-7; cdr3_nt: TGTGCCAGCAGCTCCGGGACACTATACGAGCAGTACTTC; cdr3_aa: CASSSGTLYEQYF
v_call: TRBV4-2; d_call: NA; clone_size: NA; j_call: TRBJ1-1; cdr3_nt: TGTGCCAGCAGCCAAGAATCCAACAGCCCTGAAGCTTTCTTT; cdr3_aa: CASSQESNSPEAFF
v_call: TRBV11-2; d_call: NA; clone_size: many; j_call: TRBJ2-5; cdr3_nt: TGTGCCAGCAGCTTAGCTGGTGGACAGCAAGAGACCCAGTACTTC; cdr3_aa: CASSLAGGQQETQYF
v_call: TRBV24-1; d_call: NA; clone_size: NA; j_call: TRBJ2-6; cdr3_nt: TGTGCCACCAGTGACGGGCCTGGCGACTCTGGGGCCAACGTCCTGACTTTC; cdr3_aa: CATSDGPGDSGANVLTF
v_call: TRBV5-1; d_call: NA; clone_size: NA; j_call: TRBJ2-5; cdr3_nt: TGCGCCAGCAGCGGGACGGTGGGGGAGACCCAGTACTTC; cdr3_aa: CASSGTVGETQYF
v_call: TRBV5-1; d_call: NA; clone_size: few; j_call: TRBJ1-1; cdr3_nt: TGCGCCAGCAGCTTGGAGGTTAAGAACACTGAAGCTTTCTTT; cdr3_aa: CASSLEVKNTEAFF
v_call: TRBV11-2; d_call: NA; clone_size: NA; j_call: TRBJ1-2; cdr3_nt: TGTGCCAGCAGCCCCGGTCCCGAGCTCGGCTACACCTTC; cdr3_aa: CASSPGPELGYTF
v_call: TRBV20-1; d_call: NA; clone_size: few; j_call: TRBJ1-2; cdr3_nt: TGCAGTGCTAGAGTCCGGGACGGAGGCTATGGCTACACCTTC; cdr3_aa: CSARVRDGGYGYTF
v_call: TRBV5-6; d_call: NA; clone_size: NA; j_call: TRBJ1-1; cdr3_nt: TGTGCCAGCAGCTTGTATATGTTCACTGAAGCTTTCTTT; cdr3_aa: CASSLYMFTEAFF
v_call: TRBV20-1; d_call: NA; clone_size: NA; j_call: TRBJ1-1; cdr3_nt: TGCAGTGCTAGAGTCGGCGCGAGGAACACTGAAGCTTTCTTT; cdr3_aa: CSARVGARNTEAFF
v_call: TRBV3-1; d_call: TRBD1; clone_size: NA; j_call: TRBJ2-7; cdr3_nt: TGTGCCAGCAGCCCTAGGGGGCACGAGCAGTACTTC; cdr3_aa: CASSPRGHEQYF
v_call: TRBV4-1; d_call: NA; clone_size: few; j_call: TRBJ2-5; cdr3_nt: TGCGCCAGCAGCCAAGGGAACGGGGCAGAGACCCAGTACTTC; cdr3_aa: CASSQGNGAETQYF
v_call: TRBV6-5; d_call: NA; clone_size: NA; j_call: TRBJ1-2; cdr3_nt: TGTGCCAGCAGAGGGGCGAGGGGCTACACCTTC; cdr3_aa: CASRGARGYTF